The rows below give T cell receptor beta chains drawn from one sample of a study of cytomegalovirus exposure and HLA in healthy donors. Assay: immunoSEQ multiplex PCR; the TCRdb copy retains only in-frame clones and omits some. The sample has around 150,000 clones; approximately 84% are singletons. Material: PBMCs. These receptors all come from a man aged 25 to 45 in good health and CMV-seropositive. The CDR3 runs from the conserved cysteine through the conserved F or W. D genes are given only for firm matches. Some rows mark clone size as missing; the rest say once, few, many or name a class of expanded clone.

CDR3 DNA: TGCAGTGCGGTTCTCGGGGTACAGCATTTT; CDR3 protein: CSAVLGVQHF; D gene: NA; V gene: TRBV20-1; clone size: once; J gene: TRBJ1-5
CDR3 DNA: TGTGCCAGCAGCCAGCAGCCAAGGGGGGGTAACTATGTAGACGACCAGTTCTTC; CDR3 protein: CASSQQPRGGNYVDDQFF; D gene: NA; V gene: TRBV14; clone size: once; J gene: TRBJ2-1
CDR3 DNA: TGTGCCACGGGGGGTCAGCCCCAGCATTTT; CDR3 protein: CATGGQPQHF; D gene: NA; V gene: TRBV28; clone size: NA; J gene: TRBJ1-5
CDR3 DNA: TGTGCCAGCAGCGTAACTAGCGGGAGTACAGATACGCAGTATTTT; CDR3 protein: CASSVTSGSTDTQYF; D gene: TRBD2; V gene: TRBV9; clone size: NA; J gene: TRBJ2-3
CDR3 DNA: TGTGCCAGCAGTGAAGGGGGTGGGACAGGAGCCTTCTATGGCTACACCTTC; CDR3 protein: CASSEGGGTGAFYGYTF; D gene: TRBD1; V gene: TRBV6-1; clone size: NA; J gene: TRBJ1-2
CDR3 DNA: TGTGCCACAGTTTTCTCCCCGGGAGATGATGAGCAGTTCTTC; CDR3 protein: CATVFSPGDDEQFF; D gene: NA; V gene: TRBV7-8; clone size: NA; J gene: TRBJ2-1
CDR3 DNA: TGTGCCAGCTCACCCAGGGGGACCAACACCGGGGAGCTGTTTTTT; CDR3 protein: CASSPRGTNTGELFF; D gene: TRBD1; V gene: TRBV18; clone size: NA; J gene: TRBJ2-2
CDR3 DNA: TGTGCCAGCAGCCTTGGGAGGACCTACGAGCAGTACTTC; CDR3 protein: CASSLGRTYEQYF; D gene: NA; V gene: TRBV5-5; clone size: NA; J gene: TRBJ2-7
CDR3 DNA: TGTGCCAGCAGCTGGCTAGCGGCAACTGGGGCCAACGTCCTGACTTTC; CDR3 protein: CASSWLAATGANVLTF; D gene: TRBD2; V gene: TRBV7-8; clone size: NA; J gene: TRBJ2-6
CDR3 DNA: TGTGCCAGTAGTCATCTAGCGGTGAGCACAGATACGCAGTATTTT; CDR3 protein: CASSHLAVSTDTQYF; D gene: TRBD2; V gene: TRBV19; clone size: NA; J gene: TRBJ2-3
CDR3 DNA: TGTGCCAGCAGTTACGGAAGGGATCAGGGCTATGGCTACACCTTC; CDR3 protein: CASSYGRDQGYGYTF; D gene: NA; V gene: TRBV6-5; clone size: many; J gene: TRBJ1-2
CDR3 DNA: TGTGCCATCAGACCTACGAGCGGCACAGATACGCAGTATTTT; CDR3 protein: CAIRPTSGTDTQYF; D gene: NA; V gene: TRBV10-3; clone size: NA; J gene: TRBJ2-3
CDR3 DNA: TGCGCCAGCAGCTTGGGGCAGGGTTCGTACGAGCAGTACTTC; CDR3 protein: CASSLGQGSYEQYF; D gene: NA; V gene: TRBV5-1; clone size: once; J gene: TRBJ2-7
CDR3 DNA: TGTGCCATCAGTAAGGGGTCCACAGATACGCAGTATTTT; CDR3 protein: CAISKGSTDTQYF; D gene: NA; V gene: TRBV10-3; clone size: NA; J gene: TRBJ2-3
CDR3 DNA: TGTGCCAGCAGTGTGGAGGTCACTGAAGCTTTCTTT; CDR3 protein: CASSVEVTEAFF; D gene: NA; V gene: TRBV6-5; clone size: NA; J gene: TRBJ1-1
CDR3 DNA: TGCAGCGTTGACGCGGGATTCAACGACGAGCAGTACTTC; CDR3 protein: CSVDAGFNDEQYF; D gene: NA; V gene: TRBV29-1; clone size: NA; J gene: TRBJ2-7
CDR3 DNA: TGTGCCAGTAACGGACAAGATAATTCACCCCTCCACTTT; CDR3 protein: CASNGQDNSPLHF; D gene: NA; V gene: TRBV19; clone size: NA; J gene: TRBJ1-6
CDR3 DNA: TGTGCCAGCAGTGACAGGGATAATTCACCCCTCCACTTT; CDR3 protein: CASSDRDNSPLHF; D gene: TRBD1; V gene: TRBV6-5; clone size: few; J gene: TRBJ1-6
CDR3 DNA: TGTGCCAGCAGTGCTTTTAGCGGGAGGGGCAATGAGCAGTTCTTC; CDR3 protein: CASSAFSGRGNEQFF; D gene: TRBD2; V gene: TRBV6-1; clone size: few; J gene: TRBJ2-1
CDR3 DNA: TGTGCCAGCAGCACCGGGACAGGGGCCTACGAGCAGTACTTC; CDR3 protein: CASSTGTGAYEQYF; D gene: TRBD1; V gene: TRBV27; clone size: NA; J gene: TRBJ2-7
CDR3 DNA: TGTGCCAGTAGCAGGGAAGGTTGGGAGACCCAGTACTTC; CDR3 protein: CASSREGWETQYF; D gene: NA; V gene: TRBV19; clone size: once; J gene: TRBJ2-5
CDR3 DNA: TGTGCCAGCACCTTAAACGGGGGGGCCGAGAATGAGCAGTTCTTC; CDR3 protein: CASTLNGGAENEQFF; D gene: TRBD2; V gene: TRBV6-5; clone size: once; J gene: TRBJ2-1
CDR3 DNA: TGCGCCAGCAGCTATCTGGGGGGTTCTAACTATGGCTACACCTTC; CDR3 protein: CASSYLGGSNYGYTF; D gene: NA; V gene: TRBV5-1; clone size: NA; J gene: TRBJ1-2
CDR3 DNA: TGCGCCAGCAGCCAAGCCTCGAGAATTAGCAATCAGCCCCAGCATTTT; CDR3 protein: CASSQASRISNQPQHF; D gene: NA; V gene: TRBV4-1; clone size: few; J gene: TRBJ1-5
CDR3 DNA: TGTGCCAGCAGTCAACTGGGACTAGCGGTTGCGGATACGCAGTATTTT; CDR3 protein: CASSQLGLAVADTQYF; D gene: TRBD2; V gene: TRBV27; clone size: NA; J gene: TRBJ2-3
CDR3 DNA: TGTGCCAGCAGCGGAGGGGGCGCCGGAGCGGTCGAGCAGTACTTC; CDR3 protein: CASSGGGAGAVEQYF; D gene: NA; V gene: TRBV7-2; clone size: NA; J gene: TRBJ2-7
CDR3 DNA: TGCAGTGCCTGGCAGCGGGAGCAGTTCTTC; CDR3 protein: CSAWQREQFF; D gene: NA; V gene: TRBV20-1; clone size: once; J gene: TRBJ2-1
CDR3 DNA: TGTGCCAGCAGCTCGAGAGAAACCGGGACAGGGGGCACCGAGCAGTACTTC; CDR3 protein: CASSSRETGTGGTEQYF; D gene: TRBD1; V gene: TRBV7-2; clone size: NA; J gene: TRBJ2-7
CDR3 DNA: TGTGCCAGTAGTATTTACGACAGGGCCCCTAACTATGGCTACACCTTC; CDR3 protein: CASSIYDRAPNYGYTF; D gene: TRBD1; V gene: TRBV19; clone size: NA; J gene: TRBJ1-2
CDR3 DNA: TGCGCCAGCAGCTTGGTGGGGGCAAACACTGAAGCTTTCTTT; CDR3 protein: CASSLVGANTEAFF; D gene: NA; V gene: TRBV5-1; clone size: NA; J gene: TRBJ1-1
CDR3 DNA: TGTGCCAGCAGTTACTTCGGAGGGGGGGAGGGGGGCTACACCTTC; CDR3 protein: CASSYFGGGEGGYTF; D gene: NA; V gene: TRBV6-5; clone size: once; J gene: TRBJ1-2
CDR3 DNA: TGTGCCAGCAGAGACAGCGCCAAAAACATTCAGTACTTC; CDR3 protein: CASRDSAKNIQYF; D gene: NA; V gene: TRBV2; clone size: NA; J gene: TRBJ2-4
CDR3 DNA: TGCGCCAGCAGCTTGGGGGGAGCTTCGGGCGAGCAGTACTTC; CDR3 protein: CASSLGGASGEQYF; D gene: NA; V gene: TRBV5-1; clone size: NA; J gene: TRBJ2-7
CDR3 DNA: TGTGCCAGCAGTTTGTCAGGGGGAAGGAACACTGAAGCTTTCTTT; CDR3 protein: CASSLSGGRNTEAFF; D gene: TRBD1; V gene: TRBV5-6; clone size: NA; J gene: TRBJ1-1
CDR3 DNA: TGCGCCAGCAGCCCCAAGACAGGCTCTTATAGCAATCAGCCCCAGCATTTT; CDR3 protein: CASSPKTGSYSNQPQHF; D gene: NA; V gene: TRBV4-1; clone size: NA; J gene: TRBJ1-5
CDR3 DNA: TGTGCCAGCAGTTTCCCGGGGACAGGGGCCCACACCGGGGAGCTGTTTTTT; CDR3 protein: CASSFPGTGAHTGELFF; D gene: TRBD1; V gene: TRBV27; clone size: NA; J gene: TRBJ2-2
CDR3 DNA: TGCGCCAGCAGCCAAAGAGCGGGAGGGACGAACACCGGGGAGCTGTTTTTT; CDR3 protein: CASSQRAGGTNTGELFF; D gene: TRBD2; V gene: TRBV4-1; clone size: few; J gene: TRBJ2-2
CDR3 DNA: TGCGCCAGCAGAGCGGGACTAGTTACCACAGATACGCAGTATTTT; CDR3 protein: CASRAGLVTTDTQYF; D gene: TRBD2; V gene: TRBV10-2; clone size: NA; J gene: TRBJ2-3
CDR3 DNA: TGTGCCAGCAGTGAAGAAACCAGCGGGGGGGCTTTTAGCGGGGAGCTGTTTTTT; CDR3 protein: CASSEETSGGAFSGELFF; D gene: TRBD2; V gene: TRBV6-1; clone size: NA; J gene: TRBJ2-2
CDR3 DNA: TGTGCCAGCAGGCCCACCACTAGCGCCCTCTACAATGAGCAGTTCTTC; CDR3 protein: CASRPTTSALYNEQFF; D gene: TRBD2; V gene: TRBV27; clone size: NA; J gene: TRBJ2-1
CDR3 DNA: TGTGCCACCAGCTTAGAGGTAGGCGAGCAGTACTTC; CDR3 protein: CATSLEVGEQYF; D gene: NA; V gene: TRBV15; clone size: NA; J gene: TRBJ2-7
CDR3 DNA: TGTGCCAGTAGTTCGGGGGGCGACTTCTACGAGCAGTACTTC; CDR3 protein: CASSSGGDFYEQYF; D gene: NA; V gene: TRBV19; clone size: NA; J gene: TRBJ2-7
CDR3 DNA: TGTGCCAGCTCACCACGACAGGGGCAGAACTATGGCTACACCTTC; CDR3 protein: CASSPRQGQNYGYTF; D gene: TRBD1; V gene: TRBV18; clone size: NA; J gene: TRBJ1-2
CDR3 DNA: TGTGCCAGCAGCTTGGCGGGGCCACGCGGGGTCGACGGAAACACCATATATTTT; CDR3 protein: CASSLAGPRGVDGNTIYF; D gene: NA; V gene: TRBV5-6; clone size: NA; J gene: TRBJ1-3
CDR3 DNA: TGTGCCAGCAGTTTAGGAGTTATAGGCTATAGCAATCAGCCCCAGCATTTT; CDR3 protein: CASSLGVIGYSNQPQHF; D gene: NA; V gene: TRBV28; clone size: NA; J gene: TRBJ1-5
CDR3 DNA: TGTGCCAGCAGGTCAGGAACCCATCAGCCCCAGCATTTT; CDR3 protein: CASRSGTHQPQHF; D gene: NA; V gene: TRBV2; clone size: NA; J gene: TRBJ1-5
CDR3 DNA: TGTGCCAGCTCACCTCAGTTGGAGGCGAAGAACACTGAAGCTTTCTTT; CDR3 protein: CASSPQLEAKNTEAFF; D gene: NA; V gene: TRBV18; clone size: NA; J gene: TRBJ1-1
CDR3 DNA: TGTGCCAGCTCACTAGCGGGAGGTACCACAGATACGCAGTATTTT; CDR3 protein: CASSLAGGTTDTQYF; D gene: TRBD2; V gene: TRBV18; clone size: NA; J gene: TRBJ2-3
CDR3 DNA: TGTGCCAGCAGCGTATGGACAGGGGTTGGCTACACCTTC; CDR3 protein: CASSVWTGVGYTF; D gene: TRBD1; V gene: TRBV9; clone size: NA; J gene: TRBJ1-2
CDR3 DNA: TGTGCCAGCAGCCAAGATGGGGGGTCGTACACTGAAGCTTTCTTT; CDR3 protein: CASSQDGGSYTEAFF; D gene: NA; V gene: TRBV4-2; clone size: NA; J gene: TRBJ1-1
CDR3 DNA: TGTGCCAGCAGCGTAGAACTAGCGGAGAACACCGGGGAGCTGTTTTTT; CDR3 protein: CASSVELAENTGELFF; D gene: TRBD2; V gene: TRBV9; clone size: NA; J gene: TRBJ2-2
CDR3 DNA: TGTGCCATCAGTGAGCAGGATGAGAGCACTGAAGCTTTCTTT; CDR3 protein: CAISEQDESTEAFF; D gene: NA; V gene: TRBV10-3; clone size: NA; J gene: TRBJ1-1
CDR3 DNA: TGTGCCAGCAGCGTAGATGGAGGATCCTACGAGCAGTACTTC; CDR3 protein: CASSVDGGSYEQYF; D gene: NA; V gene: TRBV9; clone size: NA; J gene: TRBJ2-7